This is a list of T cell receptor beta chains from one sample in a study of OX40 agonist ivuxolimab in advanced cancers. The protocol was immunoSEQ multiplex PCR, while the TCRdb copy is restricted to in-frame clones and leaves out a portion. The table includes more than 65,000 clones, 88% detected once. The specimen comprised CD4+ or CD8+ T cells sorted from blood, sampled in a trial of the OX40 agonist ivuxolimab. The origin of the receptors is an adult with an advanced solid tumor such as melanoma, head and neck, liver or kidney cancer. Both conserved end residues are part of each CDR3. Each record gives: CDR3 length, V gene, J gene, D gene, CDR3 protein. A D gene is named only where the DNA matches it firmly.

cdr3_length: 14
v_call: TRBV5-1
j_call: TRBJ1-2
d_call: TRBD1
cdr3_aa: CASSSGQRSYGYTF

cdr3_length: 15
v_call: TRBV4-2
j_call: TRBJ2-1
d_call: NA
cdr3_aa: CASSQDINSYNEQFF

cdr3_length: 15
v_call: TRBV5-1
j_call: TRBJ1-4
d_call: NA
cdr3_aa: CASSFGQGRGEKLFF

cdr3_length: 14
v_call: TRBV5-1
j_call: TRBJ1-1
d_call: NA
cdr3_aa: CASSYGGLNTEAFF

cdr3_length: 15
v_call: TRBV5-1
j_call: TRBJ2-1
d_call: NA
cdr3_aa: CASSLETAPYNEQFF

cdr3_length: 13
v_call: TRBV18
j_call: TRBJ1-1
d_call: NA
cdr3_aa: CASSPIEGSEAFF

cdr3_length: 14
v_call: TRBV18
j_call: TRBJ2-5
d_call: TRBD2
cdr3_aa: CASSPPSGEETQYF

cdr3_length: 15
v_call: TRBV2
j_call: TRBJ1-1
d_call: TRBD1
cdr3_aa: CASSQPTGGRSEAFF

cdr3_length: 13
v_call: TRBV19
j_call: TRBJ1-6
d_call: NA
cdr3_aa: CASSTWSDSPLHF

cdr3_length: 11
v_call: TRBV6-1
j_call: TRBJ1-1
d_call: NA
cdr3_aa: CASKSTTEAFF

cdr3_length: 14
v_call: TRBV11-2
j_call: TRBJ1-1
d_call: NA
cdr3_aa: CASSLQGVGTEAFF

cdr3_length: 14
v_call: TRBV6-5
j_call: TRBJ1-2
d_call: NA
cdr3_aa: CASSSRDKHYGYTF

cdr3_length: 16
v_call: TRBV6-5
j_call: TRBJ2-1
d_call: TRBD1
cdr3_aa: CASSYFSGQGYNEQFF

cdr3_length: 16
v_call: TRBV6-1
j_call: TRBJ1-3
d_call: NA
cdr3_aa: CASSGATLVAGNTIYF

cdr3_length: 13
v_call: TRBV6-5
j_call: TRBJ1-5
d_call: NA
cdr3_aa: CASSAGTDQPQHF

cdr3_length: 15
v_call: TRBV5-4
j_call: TRBJ2-1
d_call: TRBD2
cdr3_aa: CASSLTSGGYNEQFF

cdr3_length: 15
v_call: TRBV4-2
j_call: TRBJ1-2
d_call: NA
cdr3_aa: CASSQDEAANYGYTF

cdr3_length: 15
v_call: TRBV5-1
j_call: TRBJ2-1
d_call: NA
cdr3_aa: CASSLDGGSYNEQFF

cdr3_length: 16
v_call: TRBV6-1
j_call: TRBJ1-2
d_call: NA
cdr3_aa: CASSEGIAGTLGGYTF

cdr3_length: 15
v_call: TRBV19
j_call: TRBJ2-3
d_call: TRBD2
cdr3_aa: CASSITSGDTDTQYF

cdr3_length: 17
v_call: TRBV7-7
j_call: TRBJ1-2
d_call: NA
cdr3_aa: CASRGGGRLYRLYGYTF

cdr3_length: 17
v_call: TRBV18
j_call: TRBJ2-1
d_call: TRBD2
cdr3_aa: CASSPPGLAGGLNEQFF

cdr3_length: 11
v_call: TRBV20-1
j_call: TRBJ1-1
d_call: NA
cdr3_aa: CSSYRVAEAFF